This T cell receptor (beta chain) was captured in a study of blood T cell repertoires in COVID-19. Study summary: PBMCs, B-cell-depleted T cells, or T cells provided the cDNA or gDNA that made up the material.

Only in-frame clones appear in the TCRdb table, and some are missing; sequencing was by immunoSEQ multiplex PCR. The sample includes under 200,000 clones, almost 90% of them seen just once. The receptor was isolated from a man aged 18 to 30 with active or convalescent COVID-19. Source material: peripheral blood.

The CDR3 DNA reads as TGTGCCAGCAGTGACGGGGTGGGCGAAAAACTGTTTTTT. Translated, it gives CASSDGVGEKLFF. The chain links TRBV2 to TRBJ1-4; D ambiguous. V lost 3 bases to trimming and J lost 8 bases, with 10 bases between them. Germline V gene data show CDR1 as SNHLY and CDR2 as FYNNEI. The CDR3 has 13 residues.